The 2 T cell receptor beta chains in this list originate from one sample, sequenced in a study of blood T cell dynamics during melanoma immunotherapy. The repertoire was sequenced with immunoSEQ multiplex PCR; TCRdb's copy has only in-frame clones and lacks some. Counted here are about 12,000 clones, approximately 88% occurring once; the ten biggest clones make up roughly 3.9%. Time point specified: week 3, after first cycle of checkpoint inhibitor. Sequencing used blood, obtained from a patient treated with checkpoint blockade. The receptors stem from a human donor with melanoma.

The CDR3 loop reads CSVEDPDSGGGYTF. CDR3 DNA sequence: TGCAGCGTTGAAGATCCAGACAGCGGAGGCGGCTACACCTTC. The V gene is TRBV29-1, the J gene TRBJ1-2, with D possibly TRBD1 on 5 matching bases. The CDR3 is made up of 14 amino acids. Trimming stripped 0 bases from V and 8 bases from J, with 16 bases between. Germline V lookup: CDR1 SQVTM, CDR2 ANQGSEA.

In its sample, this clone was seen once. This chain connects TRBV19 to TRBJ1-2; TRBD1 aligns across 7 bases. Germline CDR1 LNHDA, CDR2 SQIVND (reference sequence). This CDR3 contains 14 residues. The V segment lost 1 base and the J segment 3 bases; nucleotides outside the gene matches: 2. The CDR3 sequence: CASSIAQGDYGYTF. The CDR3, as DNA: TGTGCCAGTAGTATAGCCCAGGGGGACTATGGCTACACCTTC.